These 17 T cell receptor beta chains came from one sample sequenced in a study of T cells in tuberculosis. TCRdb's table, derived via immunoSEQ multiplex PCR, lists solely in-frame clones and lacks some. The table records about 23,000 clones, around 95% of them present only once. Input material: PBMCs. The receptors derive from a donor aged 10 to 29 with latent tuberculosis or without tuberculosis infection.

The chain is built from TRBV7-2 and TRBJ1-5, with TRBD1 matching 7 bases. From germline, CDR1 is SGHTA and CDR2 FQGNSA. Trimming removed 4 bases from V and 7 bases from J; junction bases left unmatched: 7. This CDR3 region has 14 residues. The CDR3, as DNA: TGTGCCAGCAGCTCCTGGACAGGCGGGCAGCCCCAGCATTTT. As protein: CASSSWTGGQPQHF.

The chain joins TRBV10-1 to TRBJ1-1, with D perhaps matching TRBD1 (5 bases). The V end was cut by 7 bases, the J end by 4 bases, with 16 bases between. The CDR3 loop spans 14 amino acids. Germline V gene data show CDR1 as WNHNN and CDR2 as SYGVQD (reference sequence). CDR3 residues: CASNSQGIGTEAFF. The CDR3 DNA follows: TGCGCCAGCAATAGTCAGGGAATCGGCACTGAAGCTTTCTTT.

This clone has just one count. The V gene is TRBV4-1, the J gene TRBJ2-5, with D possibly matching TRBD1 (6 bases). Germline loops: CDR1 MGHRA, CDR2 YSYEKL. This CDR3 has 13 amino acids. The V gene lost 2 bases and the J gene lost 6 bases, with 10 bases spanning the gap. This chain's CDR3 is CASSQTQGKTQYF. Written as DNA, the CDR3 is TGCGCCAGCAGCCAAACCCAGGGGAAGACCCAGTACTTC.

The chain uses TRBV25-1 and TRBJ1-2; no firm D call. This CDR3 spans 14 amino acids. V was cut by 2 bases and J by 5 bases, with 12 bases left in between. The germline V gene encodes CDR1 MGHDK and CDR2 SYGVNS. CDR3 loop: CASSEPGTDYGYTF. The CDR3 DNA follows: TGTGCCAGCAGTGAACCAGGTACGGATTATGGCTACACCTTC.

The gene calls are TRBV5-6 and TRBJ1-6, with D unclear. In germline, CDR1 is SGHDT, CDR2 YYEEEE. The length of the CDR3 is 17 residues. V shed 3 bases and J shed 0 bases, with 13 bases lying between them. CDR3 DNA sequence: TGTGCCAGCAGCTCGGGAAAGAAGAGCTCCTATAATTCACCCCTCCACTTT. It translates to CASSSGKKSSYNSPLHF.

The rearrangement joins TRBV11-3 to TRBJ2-7; maybe TRBD1 (6 bases). Trimming pared 5 bases from V and 0 bases from J, leaving 11 bases between. The CDR3 sequence is 14 residues long. Germline V gives CDR1 SGHNT, CDR2 YENEEA. The CDR3 DNA reads as TGTGCCAGCAGCCCGACAGGTGCCTCCTACGAGCAGTACTTC. It specifies CASSPTGASYEQYF. Together with reference TRBV11-3 and TRBJ2-7, the CDR3 gives the full variable domain: EAGVVQSPRYKIIEKKQPVAFWCNPISGHNTLYWYLQNLGQGPELLIRYENEEAVDDSQLPKDRFSAERLKGVDSTLKIQPAELGDSAVYLCASSPTGASYEQYFGPGTRLTVT.

The rearrangement links TRBV6-6 to TRBJ2-4, with 7 bases lining up with TRBD1. V lost 4 bases, J lost 8 bases, and 8 bases stayed unmatched. Germline V CDR1 and CDR2: MNHNY, SVGAGI (reference sequence). This CDR3 is 14 amino acids long. CDR3 sequence reads: CASSSDRVAHIQYF. DNA for the CDR3: TGTGCCAGCAGTTCTGACAGGGTAGCGCACATTCAGTACTTC.

The chain has TRBV2 and TRBJ1-4, with D possibly being TRBD1 (6 bases). This CDR3 has 18 residues. V lost 7 bases, J lost 0 bases, and 21 bases lay in between. CDR1 is SNHLY and CDR2 is FYNNEI in the germline V gene. DNA of the CDR3: TGTGCCAGCACCCAGGGGTACCGGGGGGGCACAACTAATGAAAAACTGTTTTTT. It specifies CASTQGYRGGTTNEKLFF.

This chain connects TRBV18 to TRBJ2-3, with a possible D match to TRBD1 (6 bases). CDR3 length equals 15 residues. Deletions cut 5 bases from V and 6 bases from J, with 18 bases between. Germline values: CDR1 KGHSH, CDR2 LQKENI. As DNA, the CDR3 is TGTGCCAGCTCAAGAGGGGCAGGGGCTTTGGATACGCAGTATTTT. Amino acid sequence: CASSRGAGALDTQYF.

This chain joins TRBV18 and TRBJ1-2; TRBD1 agrees at 12 bases. In germline, CDR1 is KGHSH, CDR2 LQKENI. With 2 bases clipped from V and 8 bases from J, the junction kept 9 bases outside the gene matches. This CDR3 is built from 16 residues. CDR3 in amino acids: CASSPLEGQGASGYTF. The CDR3, as DNA: TGTGCCAGCTCACCATTAGAGGGACAGGGGGCTTCGGGCTACACCTTC.

The chain links TRBV5-1 to TRBJ1-4, with TRBD1 matching over 7 bases. This CDR3 is 15 amino acids long. Germline-derived CDR1 and CDR2 are SGHRS and YFSETQ. The ends lost 6 bases at V and 4 bases at J; junction bases unmatched: 9. The CDR3 sequence: CASTRSGTDNEKLFF. For the CDR3, the DNA is TGCGCCAGCACAAGGTCCGGGACAGATAATGAAAAACTGTTTTTT.

V and J are TRBV5-4 and TRBJ1-2; D unresolved. V was cut by 1 base and J by 4 bases, with 20 bases left in between. Germline loops: CDR1 SGHNT, CDR2 YYREEE (reference sequence). The CDR3 totals 17 residues. This CDR3 reads CASSLWVIQDSFYGYTF. CDR3 nucleotide sequence: TGTGCCAGCAGCTTGTGGGTCATCCAGGACTCGTTCTATGGCTACACCTTC.

The chain uses TRBV2 and TRBJ1-2, with D maybe TRBD1 (5 bases). Trimming pared 7 bases from V and 8 bases from J, leaving 20 bases between. From germline, CDR1 is SNHLY and CDR2 FYNNEI. This CDR3 spans 14 amino acids. The CDR3 loop reads CASTQGVGGNGYTF. The CDR3, as DNA: TGTGCCAGCACCCAAGGGGTGGGGGGAAACGGCTACACCTTC.

V usage is TRBV5-8 and J usage is TRBJ2-1; the D gene is possibly TRBD1 (6 bases). CDR3 length: 15 amino acids. Germline assignment: CDR1 SGHTS and CDR2 YDEGEE. The V end lost 2 bases, the J end lost 0 bases, and 9 bases lay between the germline ends. CDR3: CASSFRGSSYNEQFF. In DNA form, the CDR3 reads TGTGCCAGCAGCTTCAGGGGTAGCTCCTACAATGAGCAGTTCTTC.

The CDR3 sequence is CASSRVTVPGYTF. In DNA form, the CDR3 reads TGTGCCAGCAGCCGAGTGACAGTCCCTGGCTACACCTTC. The chain joins TRBV11-2 to TRBJ1-2; D is perhaps TRBD1 (5 bases). V dropped 5 bases and J dropped 7 bases, with 14 bases sitting between them. This CDR3 region has 13 residues. Germline values: CDR1 SGHAT, CDR2 FQNNGV.

The rearrangement links TRBV7-3 to TRBJ2-3; D gene unclear. Germline CDR1 SGHTA, CDR2 FQGTGA. The CDR3 contains 16 residues. Trimming removed 2 bases at V and 0 bases at J, with 12 bases between. CDR3 bases: TGTGCCAGCAGCTTATTCCACGGGTCTAGCACAGATACGCAGTATTTT. The encoded protein is CASSLFHGSSTDTQYF.

V and J are TRBV9 and TRBJ1-3, with D uncertain. CDR1 SGDLS and CDR2 YYNGEE come from the germline V gene. The CDR3 is 15 residues long. V was clipped by 2 bases and J by 0 bases, with 9 bases between them. The CDR3 sequence is CASSVGGVSGNTIYF. The CDR3 coding sequence is TGTGCCAGCAGCGTCGGCGGCGTCTCTGGAAACACCATATATTTT.